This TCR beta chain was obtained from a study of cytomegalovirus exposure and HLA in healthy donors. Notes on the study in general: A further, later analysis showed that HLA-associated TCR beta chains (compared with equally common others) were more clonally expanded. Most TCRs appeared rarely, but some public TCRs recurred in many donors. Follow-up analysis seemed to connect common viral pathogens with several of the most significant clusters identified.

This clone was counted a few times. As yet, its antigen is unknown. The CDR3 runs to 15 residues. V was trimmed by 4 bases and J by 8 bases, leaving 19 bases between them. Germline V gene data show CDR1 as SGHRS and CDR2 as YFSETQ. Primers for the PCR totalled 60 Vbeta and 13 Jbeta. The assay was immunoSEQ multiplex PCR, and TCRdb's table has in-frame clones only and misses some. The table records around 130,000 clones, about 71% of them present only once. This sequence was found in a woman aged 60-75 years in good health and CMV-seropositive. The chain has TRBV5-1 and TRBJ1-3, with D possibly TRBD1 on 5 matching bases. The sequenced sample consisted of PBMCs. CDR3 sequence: CASSPPRAGRDTIYF. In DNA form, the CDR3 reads TGCGCCAGCAGCCCCCCCAGGGCGGGGAGGGACACCATATATTTT.